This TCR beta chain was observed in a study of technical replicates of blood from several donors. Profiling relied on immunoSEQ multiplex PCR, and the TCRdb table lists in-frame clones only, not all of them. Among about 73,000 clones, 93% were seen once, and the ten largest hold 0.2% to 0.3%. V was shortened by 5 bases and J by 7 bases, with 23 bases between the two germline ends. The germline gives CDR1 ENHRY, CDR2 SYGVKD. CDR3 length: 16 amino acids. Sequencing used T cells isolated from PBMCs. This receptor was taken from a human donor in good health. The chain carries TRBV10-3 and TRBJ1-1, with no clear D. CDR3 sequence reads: CAISWELKAGGIEAFF. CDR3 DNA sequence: TGTGCCATCAGTTGGGAGTTAAAGGCAGGTGGGATTGAAGCTTTCTTT.